Given below is one T cell receptor beta chain in context. Antigen unknown. The data stem from a study of cytomegalovirus exposure and HLA in healthy donors. Broader study findings: What a later analysis showed was that several of the most significant clusters appeared linked to common viral pathogens. The dataset shows that most TCR sequences were rare, while some public TCRs occurred in many donors.

PCR employed 60 Vbeta and 13 Jbeta primers. Sequenced by immunoSEQ multiplex PCR; TCRdb stores in-frame clones only, minus some. This sample carries 200,000 to 250,000 clones, about 74% of them seen once, and the ten largest clones take 1.5% to 2%. Healthy bone marrow donors supplied every sample. Material: PBMCs. This TCR was sampled from a woman aged 30 to 39 in good health and CMV-seronegative.

The CDR3 sequence is CAWTLFGGQVNTEAFF. In nucleotides, the CDR3 is TGTGCCTGGACCTTGTTTGGGGGACAGGTGAACACTGAAGCTTTCTTT. This sequence joins TRBV30 and TRBJ1-1; 8 nucleotides align to TRBD1. The CDR3 runs to 16 residues. CDR1 GTSNPN and CDR2 SVGIG come from the germline V gene (reference sequence). V trimming: 4 bases; J trimming: 0 bases; junction bases outside the gene matches: 10.